This passage covers 25 T cell receptor beta chains from one sample sequenced in a study of cytomegalovirus exposure and HLA in healthy donors. Profiling relied on immunoSEQ multiplex PCR, and the TCRdb table lists in-frame clones only, not all of them. The sample yields roughly 180,000 clones, roughly nine tenths seen once. The sample was PBMCs. The receptors stem from a man aged 25 to 40 in good health and CMV-seropositive.

The chain combines TRBV19 with TRBJ1-1; no firm D call. The CDR3 has 14 residues. V shed 5 bases and J shed 6 bases, with 16 bases lying between them. CDR1 and CDR2 from the germline V gene are LNHDA and SQIVND (reference sequence). The CDR3 DNA reads as TGTGCCAGTAGTCCACGCCTAGCGAGGGCTGAAGCTTTCTTT. Its translation is CASSPRLARAEAFF.

This chain joins TRBV5-6 and TRBJ1-5, with D uncertain. CDR1 SGHDT and CDR2 YYEEEE come from the germline V gene. Trimming cost V 1 base and J 1 base, with 6 bases left between them. The CDR3 is 14 residues long. The DNA of the CDR3 is TGTGCCAGCAGCTTGCTCGGAAGCAATCAGCCCCAGCATTTT. It translates to CASSLLGSNQPQHF.

J is TRBJ2-7 and V is TRBV6-5; D possibly corresponds to TRBD2 (6 bases). Germline CDR1 is MNHEY and CDR2 is SVGAGI. This CDR3 has 16 amino acids. Trimming shortened V by 4 bases and J by 7 bases, and 23 bases separated the two germline ends. For the CDR3, the DNA is TGTGCCAGCAGTTCCGGCGGGACCGCTGGCAAGGGGGAGCAGTACTTC. This translates into CASSSGGTAGKGEQYF.

The chain carries TRBV5-1 and TRBJ1-4; D perhaps matches TRBD1 (6 bases). The germline V gene has CDR1 SGHRS and CDR2 YFSETQ. This CDR3 contains 15 residues. The V gene lost 3 bases and the J gene lost 3 bases, with 12 bases spanning the gap. The CDR3 DNA reads as TGCGCCAGCAGCTCCGGGGGCTCGGCTAATGAAAAACTGTTTTTT. The encoded protein is CASSSGGSANEKLFF. Full variable domain (rest looked up from reference TRBV5-1 and TRBJ1-4): KAGVTQTPRYLIKTRGQQVTLSCSPISGHRSVSWYQQTPGQGLQFLFEYFSETQRNKGNFPGRFSGRQFSNSRSEMNVSTLELGDSALYLCASSSGGSANEKLFFGSGTQLSVL.

The gene calls are TRBV19 and TRBJ2-7, with TRBD1 matching over 8 bases. The length of the CDR3 is 14 residues. V was clipped by 5 bases and J by 6 bases; unmatched bases: 9. CDR1 LNHDA and CDR2 SQIVND come from the germline V gene (reference sequence). CDR3 sequence: CASSAQGASREQYF. CDR3 bases: TGTGCCAGTAGTGCCCAGGGGGCCTCGCGCGAGCAGTACTTC.

This chain joins TRBV2 and TRBJ2-3; D is possibly TRBD2 (5 bases). Germline V gene sequence: CDR1 SNHLY, CDR2 FYNNEI. V was cut by 7 bases and J by 0 bases, with 11 bases left in between. The CDR3 consists of 14 residues. CDR3 in DNA: TGTGCCAGCATTGCGGGTCCTAGCACAGATACGCAGTATTTT. Translated, it gives CASIAGPSTDTQYF.

The chain joins TRBV6-4 to TRBJ1-2; D possibly corresponds to TRBD1 (6 bases). The length of the CDR3 is 14 residues. V lost 0 bases to trimming and J lost 7 bases, with 12 bases between them. Looked up from germline, CDR1 is MRHNA and CDR2 is SNTAGT. The CDR3 DNA reads TGTGCCAGCAGTGACTCGACCAGGGGCTTTGGCTACACCTTC. Its translation: CASSDSTRGFGYTF.

The chain recombines TRBV14 with TRBJ2-2; 11 bases are a match to TRBD1. The length of the CDR3 is 15 residues. Germline CDR1 is SGHDN and CDR2 is FVKESK. Trimming took 8 bases from V and 2 from J; bases not matched to a gene: 4. CDR3 sequence: CASRTGGKNTGELFF. The CDR3 DNA reads TGTGCCAGCCGGACAGGGGGCAAAAACACCGGGGAGCTGTTTTTT.

This chain connects TRBV28 to TRBJ2-7; tentative D call: TRBD2 (6 bases). Germline V CDR1 and CDR2: MDHEN, SYDVKM. The CDR3 loop spans 15 amino acids. Deletions cut 5 bases from V and 4 bases from J, with 18 bases between. CDR3 sequence reads: CASSPEGTPLYEQYF. The CDR3 nucleotides are TGTGCCAGCAGTCCAGAGGGGACTCCGCTATACGAGCAGTACTTC.

The gene calls are TRBV6-1 and TRBJ1-2; 9 nucleotides align to TRBD1. J lost 3 bases, V lost 2 bases, and 4 bases had no gene match. CDR1 and CDR2 from the germline V gene are MNHNS and SASEGT. The length of the CDR3 is 15 residues. The CDR3 loop reads CASSEPGQGYYGYTF. CDR3 sequence (DNA): TGTGCCAGCAGTGAACCGGGACAGGGTTACTATGGCTACACCTTC.

The chain links TRBV7-2 to TRBJ2-3; TRBD1 matches at 7 bases. Losses at the gene ends were 5 bases for V and 1 base for J; bases not matched to a gene: 6. This CDR3 has 15 residues. Germline V gene data show CDR1 as SGHTA and CDR2 as FQGNSA. CDR3 loop: CASSPTGQGTDTQYF. The CDR3 coding sequence is TGTGCCAGCAGCCCGACCGGACAGGGCACAGATACGCAGTATTTT.

This chain links TRBV6-5 with TRBJ2-7; D gene ambiguous. V gave up 0 bases and J gave up 6 bases, with 12 bases separating them. This CDR3 region has 14 residues. Germline loops: CDR1 MNHEY, CDR2 SVGAGI. In nucleotides, the CDR3 is TGTGCCAGCAGTTACTCATGGACGACAATCGAGCAGTACTTC. Translated: CASSYSWTTIEQYF.

The chain has TRBV18 and TRBJ1-5; 9 nucleotides align to TRBD1. CDR1 and CDR2 from the germline V gene are KGHSH and LQKENI. The CDR3 is 15 amino acids. Trimming at V came to 0 bases and at J to 7 bases, leaving 4 bases not matched to a gene. This CDR3 reads CASSPPGQGRQPQHF. Here the CDR3 DNA reads TGTGCCAGCTCACCACCGGGACAGGGAAGGCAGCCCCAGCATTTT.

This clone turned up a few times. This sequence joins TRBV6-4 and TRBJ2-2; D gene unclear. The ends were cut back, 4 bases at V and 2 bases at J, with 8 bases in the middle. CDR3 length equals 14 residues. Germline V gene data show CDR1 as MRHNA and CDR2 as SNTAGT. Here the CDR3 reads CASSGSTNTGELFF. The CDR3 nucleotides are TGTGCCAGCAGTGGCAGCACCAACACCGGGGAGCTGTTTTTT.

This chain links TRBV18 with TRBJ1-1; 8 positions agree with TRBD1. CDR1 KGHSH and CDR2 LQKENI come from the germline V gene. The V segment lost 4 bases and the J segment 5 bases; nucleotides outside the gene matches: 9. The CDR3 consists of 15 residues. CDR3 DNA: TGTGCCAGCTCACTTCGACAGGGGTGGGAGACTGAAGCTTTCTTT. This encodes CASSLRQGWETEAFF.

The chain links TRBV7-2 to TRBJ1-5, with TRBD1 matching 7 bases. V was pared by 0 bases and J by 4 bases, with 3 bases of the junction left unmatched. CDR1 is SGHTA and CDR2 is FQGNSA in the germline V gene. The CDR3 consists of 15 residues. The CDR3 region is CASSLAGTANQPQHF. DNA of the CDR3: TGTGCCAGCAGCTTAGCCGGGACAGCTAATCAGCCCCAGCATTTT.

The chain is built from TRBV11-3 and TRBJ1-4; 7 nucleotides line up with TRBD1. After removal of 0 bases from V and 4 bases from J, the junction contained 5 bases not matched to a gene. There are 16 residues in the CDR3. Germline V gives CDR1 SGHNT, CDR2 YENEEA. CDR3 sequence reads: CASSLDGQAHNEKLFF. CDR3 DNA sequence: TGTGCCAGCAGCTTAGACGGACAGGCGCATAATGAAAAACTGTTTTTT.

The chain employs TRBV7-9 and TRBJ2-1; no definite D call. From germline, CDR1 is SEHNR and CDR2 FQNEAQ (reference sequence). Trimming cost V 7 bases and J 7 bases, with 8 bases left between them. The CDR3 has 11 residues. The CDR3 nucleotides read TGTGCCAGCACCGCCTCGAATGAGCAGTTCTTC. It codes for CASTASNEQFF.

This chain joins TRBV25-1 and TRBJ2-1, with D perhaps TRBD2 (6 bases). Looked up from germline, CDR1 is MGHDK and CDR2 is SYGVNS. V lost 7 bases and J lost 10, with 11 bases in between. The CDR3 length is 11 residues. CDR3 sequence (DNA): TGTGCCAGCATAGGAGGGTACGAGCAGTTCTTC. It specifies CASIGGYEQFF.

This clone occurred a few times. Other DNA sequences within the sample encode an identical CDR3. The chain recombines TRBV28 with TRBJ2-7; TRBD2 aligns across 14 bases. Trimming removed 4 bases from V and 4 bases from J; junction bases left unmatched: 3. The length of the CDR3 is 15 residues. From germline, CDR1 is MDHEN and CDR2 SYDVKM. The CDR3 nucleotides read TGTGCCAGCAGTTCGGGACTAGCGGGAGTGTACGAGCAGTACTTC. It specifies CASSSGLAGVYEQYF.

J is TRBJ2-7 and V is TRBV7-2, with D perhaps assigned TRBD1 or TRBD2 (6 bases each). Trimming removed 5 bases from V and 3 bases from J, with 14 bases in between. This CDR3 contains 14 residues. Germline CDR1 is SGHTA and CDR2 is FQGNSA. The CDR3 loop is CASSLGGADYEQYF. The CDR3 DNA follows: TGTGCCAGCAGCCTGGGGGGCGCGGACTACGAGCAGTACTTC.

The V and J genes are TRBV5-1 and TRBJ2-7; D is possibly TRBD1 (5 bases). Germline V gives CDR1 SGHRS, CDR2 YFSETQ. CDR3 length: 14 amino acids. Trimming removed 2 bases from V and 4 bases from J, with 13 bases in between. CDR3 sequence: CASSFAGKGYEQYF. The CDR3 DNA sequence: TGCGCCAGCAGCTTTGCAGGGAAGGGGTACGAGCAGTACTTC.

The chain couples TRBV29-1 to TRBJ2-2; a weak D match, TRBD1 (6 bases). Trimming cost V 2 bases and J 6 bases, with 19 bases left between them. Looked up from germline, CDR1 is SQVTM and CDR2 is ANQGSEA. The CDR3 has 16 amino acids. The CDR3 nucleotides are TGCAGCGTTGAACTCCGCGGCAGGGGTCTGGCCGGGGAGCTGTTTTTT. Its translation is CSVELRGRGLAGELFF.

The chain's CDR3 is CASSLEGRGREQYF. The DNA for the CDR3 is TGTGCCAGCAGCTTAGAGGGCAGGGGGAGGGAGCAGTACTTC. The chain uses TRBV7-9 and TRBJ2-7, with TRBD1 as a possible D gene (7 bases). This CDR3 is 14 amino acids long. Germline CDR1 SEHNR, CDR2 FQNEAQ (reference sequence). V was cut by 1 base and J by 7 bases, with 14 bases left in between. The whole variable domain, remainder taken from reference TRBV7-9 and TRBJ2-7, is DTGVSQNPRHKITKRGQNVTFRCDPISEHNRLYWYRQTLGQGPEFLTYFQNEAQLEKSRLLSDRFSAERPKGSFSTLEIQRTEQGDSAMYLCASSLEGRGREQYFGPGTRLTVT.

V gene TRBV9 combines with J gene TRBJ2-5, with 8 bases matching TRBD1. In germline, CDR1 is SGDLS, CDR2 YYNGEE. V lost 0 bases, J lost 1 base, and 11 bases stayed unmatched. The CDR3 loop spans 18 amino acids. In DNA form, the CDR3 reads TGTGCCAGCAGCGTAGCCACGGGGACAGGTATGCCCCAAGAGACCCAGTACTTC. As protein: CASSVATGTGMPQETQYF.